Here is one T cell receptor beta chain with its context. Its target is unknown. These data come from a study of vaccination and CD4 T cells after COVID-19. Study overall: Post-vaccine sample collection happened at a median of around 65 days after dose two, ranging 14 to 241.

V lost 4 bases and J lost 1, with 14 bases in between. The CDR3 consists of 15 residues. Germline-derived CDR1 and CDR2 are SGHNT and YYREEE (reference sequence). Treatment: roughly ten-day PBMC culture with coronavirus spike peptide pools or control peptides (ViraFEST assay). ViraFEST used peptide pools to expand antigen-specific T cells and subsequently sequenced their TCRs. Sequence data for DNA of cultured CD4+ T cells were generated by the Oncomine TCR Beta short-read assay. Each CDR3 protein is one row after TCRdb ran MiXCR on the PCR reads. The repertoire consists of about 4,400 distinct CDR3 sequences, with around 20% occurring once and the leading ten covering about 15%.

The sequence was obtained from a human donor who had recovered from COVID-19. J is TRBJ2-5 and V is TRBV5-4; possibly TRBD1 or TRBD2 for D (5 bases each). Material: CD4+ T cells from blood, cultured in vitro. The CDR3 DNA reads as TGTGCCAGCAGCCTACCCCTCGGGACCCAAGAGACCCAGTACTTC. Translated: CASSLPLGTQETQYF. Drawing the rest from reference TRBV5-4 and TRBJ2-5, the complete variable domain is ETGVTQSPTHLIKTRGQQVTLRCSSQSGHNTVSWYQQALGQGPQFIFQYYREEENGRGNFPPRFSGLQFPNYSSELNVNALELDDSALYLCASSLPLGTQETQYFGPGTRLLVL.